The 4 T cell receptor beta chains given below trace back to one sample, sequenced in a study of cytomegalovirus exposure and HLA in healthy donors. PCR used 60 Vbeta primers and 13 Jbeta primers. Profiled with immunoSEQ multiplex PCR; TCRdb holds only in-frame clones, not every one. The repertoire holds some 180,000 clones, with more than 65% as singletons. Sequences were obtained from PBMCs. These receptors all stem from a female donor in good health and CMV-seronegative.

The chain combines TRBV6-5 with TRBJ2-1; 8 nucleotides align to TRBD2. Germline trimming cut 6 bases from V and 2 bases from J; bases unmatched to any gene: 0. Germline loops: CDR1 MNHEY, CDR2 SVGAGI. CDR3 length equals 13 residues. CDR3 sequence: CASRAGAYNEQFF. DNA for the CDR3: TGTGCCAGCAGAGCGGGGGCCTACAATGAGCAGTTCTTC.

V usage is TRBV5-1 and J usage is TRBJ2-1; 9 bases align to TRBD2. The trim removed 0 bases at V and 4 bases at J, leaving 5 bases unmatched. CDR3 length: 16 residues. CDR1 and CDR2 (germline): SGHRS, YFSETQ. CDR3 region: CASSLDSSGDYNEQFF. CDR3 DNA sequence: TGCGCCAGCAGCTTGGATTCTAGCGGGGATTACAATGAGCAGTTCTTC.

The chain links TRBV4-2 to TRBJ2-7; 8 nucleotides align to TRBD2. Unmatched junction bases numbered 8, after V lost 1 base and J lost 6 bases. The CDR3 is made up of 15 amino acids. Germline V lookup: CDR1 LGHNA, CDR2 YNFKEQ. CDR3: CASSQGTSAGGEQYF. In nucleotides, the CDR3 is TGTGCCAGCAGCCAAGGAACGTCGGCGGGGGGCGAGCAGTACTTC.

The genes are TRBV28 and TRBJ2-7; 9 bases are shared with TRBD1. Germline trimming cut 5 bases from V and 7 bases from J; bases unmatched to any gene: 9. Germline-derived CDR1 and CDR2 are MDHEN and SYDVKM. The CDR3 extends over 14 amino acids. CDR3 sequence reads: CASSLIGTGKEQYF. For the CDR3, the DNA is TGTGCCAGCAGTCTAATTGGGACAGGGAAGGAGCAGTACTTC.